The text below deals with one T cell receptor (beta chain). This sample stems from a study of T cell changes during pregnancy in multiple sclerosis. TCRdb keeps only in-frame clones here, not all; method: immunoSEQ multiplex PCR. Of some 81,000 clones listed, around 89% are singletons. Germline V CDR1 and CDR2: MNHNY, SVGAGI (reference sequence). The length of the CDR3 is 14 residues. The V and J ends lost 6 bases and 8 bases, in that order; junction bases with no gene match: 9. The receptor comes from a female donor with multiple sclerosis, enrolled in a pregnancy study. The sample here was peripheral blood, taken before pregnancy. V is TRBV6-6 and J is TRBJ2-4; 8 nucleotides agree with TRBD2. The CDR3 reads CASSPGTRGDIQYF. CDR3 coding DNA: TGTGCCAGCAGCCCCGGGACGCGGGGGGACATTCAGTACTTC.